Presented here are 32 T cell receptor beta chains from one specimen sequenced in a study of blood T cells in healthy people across ages. Sample-barcoded 5' priming and a J-beta primer mix drove a second PCR of roughly 6 to 12 cycles. Each CDR3 protein gets one entry after TCRdb re-called the 5' RACE reads with MiXCR. The table shows about 1.5 million distinct CDR3 sequences, with roughly 43% occurring only once. The specimen was blood. The receptors were sampled from a woman aged 18-35 years in good health.

This chain links TRBV20-1 with TRBJ2-3; the D is unclear. The CDR3 has 14 residues. Germline lookup yields CDR1 DFQATT and CDR2 SNEGSKA (reference sequence). Trimming took off 3 bases at V and 0 bases at J, with 10 bases between the two ends. The CDR3 loop reads CSARIRSSTDTQYF. DNA of the CDR3: TGCAGTGCTAGGATCAGGTCTAGCACAGATACGCAGTATTTT.

CDR3 DNA sequence: TGTGCCAGCAGCTTGGAGGGCCAGGCTTCTGGCTACACCTTC. It is translated as CASSLEGQASGYTF. The V and J genes are TRBV5-5 and TRBJ1-2; unclear D gene. V lost 0 bases, J lost 7 bases, and 13 bases lay in between. The germline CDR1 and CDR2 sequences are SGHKS and YYEKEE (reference sequence). CDR3 length: 14 amino acids.

At least ten counts were recorded for this clonotype. The V gene is TRBV2, the J gene TRBJ2-1, with D perhaps TRBD1 or TRBD2 (6 bases each). This CDR3 comprises 15 residues. Germline V gives CDR1 SNHLY, CDR2 FYNNEI. Deletions cut 4 bases from V and 6 bases from J, with 16 bases between. Written as DNA, the CDR3 is TGTGCCAGCAGTGTTCAGTTCGGGGGCCTCAATGAGCAGTTCTTC. Its translation is CASSVQFGGLNEQFF.

Worth noting for this clonotype: Given a much more abundant clone one base away, this may be a read error. The chain carries TRBV15 and TRBJ2-2; no clear D gene. CDR3 length equals 12 residues. CDR1 LNHNV and CDR2 YYDKDF come from the germline V gene (reference sequence). The V end was cut by 2 bases, the J end by 3 bases, with 1 base between. CDR3 DNA: TGTGCCACCAGCAGATACACCGGGGAGCTGTTTTTT. Its translation is CATSRYTGELFF. The whole variable domain, remainder taken from reference TRBV15 and TRBJ2-2, is DAMVIQNPRYQVTQFGKPVTLSCSQTLNHNVMYWYQQKSSQAPKLLFHYYDKDFNNEADTPDNFQSRRPNTSFCFLDIRSPGLGDTAMYLCATSRYTGELFFGEGSRLTVL.

The V gene is TRBV6-1, the J gene TRBJ2-2, with TRBD1 matching over 9 bases. CDR3 length: 17 amino acids. V lost 4 bases, J lost 5 bases, and 11 bases stayed unmatched. Germline V gene sequence: CDR1 MNHNS, CDR2 SASEGT. CDR3 DNA: TGTGCCAGCAGTGGAACGGGGGGACAGGGAGGGACCGGGGAGCTGTTTTTT. This translates into CASSGTGGQGGTGELFF.

J is TRBJ2-5 and V is TRBV5-1, with D possibly matching TRBD1 (6 bases). V was pared by 5 bases and J by 11 bases, with 25 bases between. This CDR3 contains 15 residues. Germline V gene sequence: CDR1 SGHRS, CDR2 YFSETQ. As DNA, the CDR3 is TGCGCCAGCAGTCCTGGTGGGGGCTCGGGCAATGAGCAGTACTTC. This encodes CASSPGGGSGNEQYF.

The chain uses TRBV27 and TRBJ2-3; 8 positions match TRBD2. From germline, CDR1 is MNHEY and CDR2 SMNVEV (reference sequence). The CDR3 totals 14 residues. Trimming cost V 4 bases and J 5 bases; bases outside gene matches: 5. This CDR3 is CASSYSGSGDTQYF. CDR3 bases: TGTGCCAGCAGTTACAGCGGGAGTGGAGATACGCAGTATTTT.

This clonotype was counted a few times. J is TRBJ1-4 and V is TRBV4-1, with a tentative D call TRBD1 (5 bases). Germline V lookup: CDR1 MGHRA, CDR2 YSYEKL. Trimming took 3 bases from V and 8 from J, leaving 13 bases between them. The CDR3 sequence is 14 residues long. This CDR3 reads CASSQVGGWEKLFF. CDR3 DNA: TGCGCCAGCAGCCAGGTTGGGGGTTGGGAAAAACTGTTTTTT.

The chain carries TRBV2 and TRBJ2-1; D gene unclear. CDR1 and CDR2 from the germline V gene are SNHLY and FYNNEI. The V end lost 4 bases, the J end lost 7 bases, and 8 bases lay between the germline ends. This CDR3 contains 12 residues. CDR3: CASSGNGNEQFF. The CDR3 coding sequence is TGTGCCAGCAGTGGTAACGGGAATGAGCAGTTCTTC. The entire variable domain, with the rest obtained from reference TRBV2 and TRBJ2-1, is as follows: EPEVTQTPSHQVTQMGQEVILRCVPISNHLYFYWYRQILGQKVEFLVSFYNNEISEKSEIFDDQFSVERPDGSNFTLKIRSTKLEDSAMYFCASSGNGNEQFFGPGTRLTVL.

The chain employs TRBV4-1 and TRBJ1-3; no clear D gene. V was clipped by 4 bases and J by 2 bases, with 15 bases between them. CDR1 MGHRA and CDR2 YSYEKL come from the germline V gene. The CDR3 runs 16 residues. CDR3 nucleotide sequence: TGCGCCAGCAGCCCCGGCCCGTTGAGGACTGGAAACACCATATATTTT. This translates into CASSPGPLRTGNTIYF.

This clonotype showed up just a few times. The chain recombines TRBV20-1 with TRBJ1-1; D may be TRBD1 (5 bases). The V gene's germline CDR1 is DFQATT and CDR2 SNEGSKA (reference sequence). The CDR3 is 13 residues long. V was clipped by 3 bases and J by 2 bases, with 10 bases between them. This CDR3 reads CSARRTPNTEAFF. CDR3 in DNA: TGCAGTGCTAGGCGGACACCTAACACTGAAGCTTTCTTT.

This clonotype has just a few counts. The J gene is TRBJ2-3, the V gene TRBV29-1; 9 nucleotides agree with TRBD1. CDR1 and CDR2 (germline): SQVTM, ANQGSEA. Trimming at V came to 4 bases and at J to 4 bases, leaving 15 bases not matched to a gene. CDR3 length: 17 residues. The CDR3 bases are TGCAGCGTTGCGGGGGACAGGGAAGAGATTATGGCAGATACGCAGTATTTT. Translation: CSVAGDREEIMADTQYF.

This clonotype was observed a few times. CDR3 sequence reads: CASETSGRRSGNEQFF. The CDR3 nucleotides read TGTGCCAGCGAGACTAGCGGGAGGCGGTCGGGTAATGAGCAGTTCTTC. The chain is built from TRBV7-9 and TRBJ2-1; 13 nucleotides line up with TRBD2. V was clipped by 8 bases and J by 7 bases; unmatched bases: 11. From germline, CDR1 is SEHNR and CDR2 FQNEAQ (reference sequence). This CDR3 has 16 residues.

The chain has TRBV4-1 and TRBJ2-3; 9 nucleotides line up with TRBD1. This CDR3 is built from 17 residues. CDR1 and CDR2 (germline): MGHRA, YSYEKL. The V segment lost 0 bases and the J segment 3 bases; nucleotides outside the gene matches: 7. CDR3 sequence: CASSQEGPGTGTDTQYF. CDR3 nucleotides: TGCGCCAGCAGCCAAGAAGGCCCCGGGACAGGGACAGATACGCAGTATTTT.

This rearrangement joins TRBV28 to TRBJ1-6; D might be TRBD1 (5 bases). Germline CDR1 and CDR2: MDHEN and SYDVKM. V was trimmed by 7 bases and J by 9 bases, leaving 13 bases between them. This CDR3 is built from 13 residues. The CDR3 coding sequence is TGTGCCAGCAAGGGCAGGGATACTTCACCCCTCCACTTT. Translation: CASKGRDTSPLHF.

This rearrangement joins TRBV15 to TRBJ2-3; 9 nucleotides line up with TRBD1. The trim removed 0 bases at V and 5 bases at J, leaving 6 bases unmatched. The CDR3 runs to 16 residues. Germline values: CDR1 LNHNV, CDR2 YYDKDF (reference sequence). CDR3 in DNA: TGTGCCACCAGCAGAGATTGGGGACAGGGCGGAGATACGCAGTATTTT. It encodes CATSRDWGQGGDTQYF.

The V call is TRBV7-9, the J call TRBJ2-1; 8 bases are shared with TRBD2. Germline CDR1 SEHNR, CDR2 FQNEAQ (reference sequence). The CDR3 consists of 18 residues. Unmatched junction bases numbered 9, after V lost 2 bases and J lost 0 bases. CDR3 protein: CASSLLTSGWGSYNEQFF. CDR3 nucleotide sequence: TGTGCCAGCAGCTTACTAACTAGCGGTTGGGGCTCCTACAATGAGCAGTTCTTC.

This clonotype occurred a few times. The chain is built from TRBV28 and TRBJ1-4; perhaps TRBD1 as D (5 bases). Trimming stripped 11 bases from V and 10 bases from J, with 17 bases between. Germline loops: CDR1 MDHEN, CDR2 SYDVKM. The CDR3 totals 12 residues. The CDR3 sequence: CAGGPGGTKLFF. Written as DNA, the CDR3 is TGTGCCGGTGGACCGGGCGGGACAAAACTGTTTTTT.

This rearrangement joins TRBV7-2 to TRBJ2-3, with 7 positions matching TRBD1. The CDR3 loop spans 15 amino acids. Losses at the gene ends were 6 bases for V and 2 bases for J; bases not matched to a gene: 8. Germline CDR1 reads SGHTA; CDR2 reads FQGNSA. CDR3 amino acids: CASSYPGQNTDTQYF. The CDR3 DNA reads TGTGCCAGCAGTTACCCGGGACAGAACACAGATACGCAGTATTTT. Looking up the rest from reference TRBV7-2 and TRBJ2-3 gives the full variable domain: GAGVSQSPSNKVTEKGKDVELRCDPISGHTALYWYRQSLGQGLEFLIYFQGNSAPDKSGLPSDRFSAERTGGSVSTLTIQRTQQEDSAVYLCASSYPGQNTDTQYFGPGTRLTVL.

The chain recombines TRBV2 with TRBJ1-1; 10 nucleotides align to TRBD1. The CDR3 length is 14 residues. Losses at the gene ends were 7 bases for V and 6 bases for J; bases not matched to a gene: 8. Per germline, CDR1 SNHLY and CDR2 FYNNEI. The CDR3 reads CASTPGQGFPEAFF. The CDR3 DNA reads TGTGCCAGCACTCCGGGACAGGGGTTCCCTGAAGCTTTCTTT.

This clonotype was detected a few times. This chain uses TRBV7-2 with TRBJ2-1; possible D gene TRBD2, 5 bases. The CDR3 is made up of 16 amino acids. Germline V gives CDR1 SGHTA, CDR2 FQGNSA. Trimming left V 5 bases short and J 2 bases short, with 16 bases between. CDR3 residues: CASSGGGRKAYNEQFF. CDR3 bases: TGTGCCAGCAGCGGCGGAGGCAGGAAAGCCTACAATGAGCAGTTCTTC.

This clonotype was counted only a few times. J is TRBJ1-1 and V is TRBV29-1, with 9 bases fitting TRBD1. Trimming cost V 7 bases and J 0 bases; bases outside gene matches: 12. CDR1 and CDR2 from the germline V gene are SQVTM and ANQGSEA. This CDR3 is 16 amino acids long. CDR3 in DNA: TGCAGCGCTTACCCCTGGACAGGGGACATGAACACTGAAGCTTTCTTT. It translates to CSAYPWTGDMNTEAFF.

The V and J genes are TRBV6-5 and TRBJ2-7; D call uncertain. V dropped 0 bases and J dropped 7 bases, with 10 bases sitting between them. The CDR3 is made up of 13 amino acids. In germline, CDR1 is MNHEY, CDR2 SVGAGI. CDR3 protein: CASSYSLTQEQYF. For the CDR3, the DNA is TGTGCCAGCAGTTACTCGTTGACACAGGAGCAGTACTTC.

This clonotype was detected ten times or more. The gene calls are TRBV7-2 and TRBJ2-5, with unresolved D. The CDR3 spans 11 residues. V dropped 5 bases and J dropped 2 bases, with 3 bases sitting between them. In germline, CDR1 is SGHTA, CDR2 FQGNSA. CDR3 bases: TGTGCCAGCAGCATACAAGAGACCCAGTACTTC. Translating gives CASSIQETQYF.

V usage is TRBV9 and J usage is TRBJ2-4; maybe TRBD1 (6 bases). The assigned J gene may be wrong: the sequence end matches TRBJ2-5 better. Germline V gives CDR1 SGDLS, CDR2 YYNGEE. The CDR3 contains 15 residues. CDR3 nucleotide sequence: TGTGCCAGCAGCGTAGCTTCCAGGGGCGTGGAGACCCAGTACTTC. Encoded protein: CASSVASRGVETQYF.

This clonotype was recorded only once. This chain joins TRBV4-2 and TRBJ2-7; D gene ambiguous. Germline loops: CDR1 LGHNA, CDR2 YNFKEQ. CDR3 length: 16 residues. Between the trimmed V and J ends, which lost 1 base and 4 bases, there was a span of 17 bases. CDR3 nucleotides: TGTGCCAGCAGCCAAGGGTTTGCCAGGTCAAGATACGAGCAGTACTTC. It specifies CASSQGFARSRYEQYF.

This chain links TRBV6-1 with TRBJ2-3, with D uncertain. This CDR3 region has 14 residues. Germline lookup yields CDR1 MNHNS and CDR2 SASEGT. Trimming shortened V by 7 bases and J by 0 bases, and 11 bases separated the two germline ends. Written as DNA, the CDR3 is TGTGCCAGCAACTGGGCCTCTAGCACAGATACGCAGTATTTT. Translating it yields CASNWASSTDTQYF.

CDR3 loop: CASKGQGREGYTF. DNA of the CDR3: TGTGCCAGCAAGGGACAGGGTCGTGAGGGCTACACCTTC. This chain connects TRBV6-6 to TRBJ1-2; TRBD1 matches at 9 bases. In germline, CDR1 is MNHNY, CDR2 SVGAGI (reference sequence). The trim removed 7 bases at V and 8 bases at J, leaving 8 bases unmatched. The CDR3 extends over 13 amino acids.

As regards this clonotype: One junction end does not reproduce the germline sequence, and a read error may be involved. The chain has TRBV25-1 and TRBJ2-3, with D possibly TRBD2 on 5 matching bases. From germline, CDR1 is MGHDK and CDR2 SYGVNS. This CDR3 comprises 17 residues. CDR3 sequence reads: CTSSESPRTGNTDTQYF. The CDR3 region has the DNA TGTACCAGCAGTGAATCCCCCAGGACCGGGAACACAGATACGCAGTATTTT.

This chain connects TRBV20-1 to TRBJ2-1; D tentatively fits TRBD1 or TRBD2 (6 bases each). The ends were cut back, 0 bases at V and 1 base at J, with 13 bases in the middle. The CDR3 extends over 16 amino acids. Germline values: CDR1 DFQATT, CDR2 SNEGSKA (reference sequence). CDR3 in amino acids: CSARDFGGGSYNEQFF. CDR3 nucleotides: TGCAGTGCTAGAGATTTTGGAGGGGGTTCCTACAATGAGCAGTTCTTC.

This clonotype was detected a few times. The chain combines TRBV4-3 with TRBJ1-1; D gene uncertain. Germline-derived CDR1 and CDR2 are LGHNA and YSLEER. Trimming shortened V by 0 bases and J by 0 bases, and 14 bases separated the two germline ends. This CDR3 is 17 amino acids long. Written as DNA, the CDR3 is TGCGCCAGCAGCCAAGAAGTGAAGGGCGCTTTGAACACTGAAGCTTTCTTT. This translates into CASSQEVKGALNTEAFF.

The chain employs TRBV6-1 and TRBJ2-5; 8 nucleotides agree with TRBD2. This CDR3 has 15 amino acids. The V gene's germline CDR1 is MNHNS and CDR2 SASEGT. V shed 0 bases, J shed 6 bases, and the junction held 6 bases outside the gene matches. The CDR3 DNA is TGTGCCAGCAGTGAAGCAATAGCGGGGTCGAAGACCCAGTACTTC. Translated: CASSEAIAGSKTQYF.